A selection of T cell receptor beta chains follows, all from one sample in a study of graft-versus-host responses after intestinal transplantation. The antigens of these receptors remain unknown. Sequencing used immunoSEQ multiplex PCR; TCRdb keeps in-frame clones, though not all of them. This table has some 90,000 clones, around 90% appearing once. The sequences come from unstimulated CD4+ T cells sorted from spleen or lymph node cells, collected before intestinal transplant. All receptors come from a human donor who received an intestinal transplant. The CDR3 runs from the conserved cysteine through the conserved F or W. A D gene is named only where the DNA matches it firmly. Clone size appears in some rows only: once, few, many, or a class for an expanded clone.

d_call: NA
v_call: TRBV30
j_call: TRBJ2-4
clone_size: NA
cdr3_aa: CAWSSWAALAKNIQYF
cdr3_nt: TGTGCCTGGAGTAGTTGGGCGGCACTAGCCAAAAACATTCAGTACTTC

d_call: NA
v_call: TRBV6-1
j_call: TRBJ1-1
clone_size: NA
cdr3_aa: CASSGGSTGSTEAFF
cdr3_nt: TGTGCCAGCAGTGGGGGATCCACAGGGTCCACTGAAGCTTTCTTT

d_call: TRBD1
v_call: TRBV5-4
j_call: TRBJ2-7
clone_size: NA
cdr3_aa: CASSPVGQDSYEQYF
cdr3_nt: TGTGCCAGCAGCCCGGTGGGACAGGACTCCTACGAGCAGTACTTC

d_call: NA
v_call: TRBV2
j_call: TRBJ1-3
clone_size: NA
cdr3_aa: CASRMGGASGNTIYF
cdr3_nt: TGTGCCAGTCGGATGGGGGGGGCTTCTGGAAACACCATATATTTT

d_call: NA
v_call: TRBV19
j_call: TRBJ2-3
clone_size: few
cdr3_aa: CASSLHSAGRTDTQYF
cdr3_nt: TGTGCCAGTAGTCTCCATTCGGCGGGACGCACAGATACGCAGTATTTT

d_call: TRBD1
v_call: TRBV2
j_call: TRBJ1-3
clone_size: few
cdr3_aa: CASSRTGGAKGNTIYF
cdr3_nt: TGTGCCAGCAGTCGTACAGGGGGCGCGAAGGGAAACACCATATATTTT

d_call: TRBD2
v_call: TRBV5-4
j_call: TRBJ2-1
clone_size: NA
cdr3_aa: CASSLVPSGRADEQFF
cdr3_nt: TGTGCCAGCAGCTTGGTTCCTAGCGGGAGGGCCGATGAGCAGTTCTTC

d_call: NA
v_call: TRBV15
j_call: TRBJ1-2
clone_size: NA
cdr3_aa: CATSPHFAREANPSNYGYTF
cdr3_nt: TGTGCCACCAGCCCACACTTCGCCCGGGAGGCTAATCCCTCTAACTATGGCTACACCTTC

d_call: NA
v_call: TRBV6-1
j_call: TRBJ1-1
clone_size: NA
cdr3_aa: CASSVESMNTEAFF
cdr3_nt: TGTGCCAGCAGTGTAGAAAGCATGAACACTGAAGCTTTCTTT

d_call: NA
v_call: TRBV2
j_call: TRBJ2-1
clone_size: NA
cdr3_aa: CASSGSGPQGEQFF
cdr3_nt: TGTGCCAGCAGTGGGTCAGGGCCCCAGGGTGAGCAGTTCTTC

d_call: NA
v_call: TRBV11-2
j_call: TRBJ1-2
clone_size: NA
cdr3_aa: CASSLGSRVRGYTF
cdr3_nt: TGTGCCAGCAGCTTAGGTAGCAGGGTACGAGGCTACACCTTC

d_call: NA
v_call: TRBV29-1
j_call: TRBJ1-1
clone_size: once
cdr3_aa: CSVLRVGTEAFF
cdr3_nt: TGCAGCGTTCTTCGGGTCGGCACTGAAGCTTTCTTT

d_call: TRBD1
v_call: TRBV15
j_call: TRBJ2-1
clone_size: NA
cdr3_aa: CATSRGGGYPAPGNEQFF
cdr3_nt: TGTGCCACCAGCAGAGGAGGGGGCTACCCGGCCCCCGGCAATGAGCAGTTCTTC

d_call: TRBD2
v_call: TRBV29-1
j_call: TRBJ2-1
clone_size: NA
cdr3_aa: CSAERTSGSVTYNEQFF
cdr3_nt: TGCAGCGCTGAACGGACTAGCGGGAGCGTGACCTACAATGAGCAGTTCTTC

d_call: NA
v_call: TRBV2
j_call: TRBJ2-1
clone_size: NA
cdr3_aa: CASSPGRGGAYNEQFF
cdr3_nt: TGTGCCAGCAGTCCGGGGCGGGGAGGAGCCTACAATGAGCAGTTCTTC

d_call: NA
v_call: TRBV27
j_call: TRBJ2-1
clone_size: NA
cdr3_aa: CASSSYGQPYNEQFF
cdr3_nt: TGTGCCAGCAGTTCCTATGGACAGCCCTACAATGAGCAGTTCTTC

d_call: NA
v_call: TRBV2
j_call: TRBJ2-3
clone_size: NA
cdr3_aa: CASSDEWGADTQYF
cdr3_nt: TGTGCCAGCAGTGATGAGTGGGGGGCAGATACGCAGTATTTT

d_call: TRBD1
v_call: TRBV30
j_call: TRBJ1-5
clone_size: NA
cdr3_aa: CAWRDPGTGNSSPQHF
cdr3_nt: TGCGCCTGGAGAGATCCAGGGACAGGGAATTCTAGTCCCCAGCATTTT

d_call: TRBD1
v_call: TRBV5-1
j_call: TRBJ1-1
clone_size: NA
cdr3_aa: CASSLLGGTGLRTEAFF
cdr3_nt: TGCGCCAGCAGCTTGTTAGGCGGGACAGGGTTGAGGACTGAAGCTTTCTTT

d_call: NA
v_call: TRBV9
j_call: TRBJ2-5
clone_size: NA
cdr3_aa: CASSTGTNQETQYF
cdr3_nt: TGTGCCAGCAGCACCGGGACAAATCAAGAGACCCAGTACTTC

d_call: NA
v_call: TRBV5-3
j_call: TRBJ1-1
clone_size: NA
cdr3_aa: CARLRGAGNTEAFF
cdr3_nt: TGTGCCAGACTTCGCGGGGCGGGGAACACTGAAGCTTTCTTT

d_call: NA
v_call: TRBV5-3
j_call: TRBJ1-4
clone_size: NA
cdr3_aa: CARRRQVVENEKLFF
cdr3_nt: TGTGCCAGAAGGCGGCAGGTGGTCGAAAATGAAAAACTGTTTTTT

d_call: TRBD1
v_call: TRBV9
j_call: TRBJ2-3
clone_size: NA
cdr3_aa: CASSGYRGPNTDTQYF
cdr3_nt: TGTGCCAGCAGCGGTTACAGGGGGCCGAACACAGATACGCAGTATTTT

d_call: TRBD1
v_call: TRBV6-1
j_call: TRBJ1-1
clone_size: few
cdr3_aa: CASRSTAGTGLEAFF
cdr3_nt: TGTGCCAGCAGGTCGACCGCCGGGACAGGGCTTGAAGCTTTCTTT

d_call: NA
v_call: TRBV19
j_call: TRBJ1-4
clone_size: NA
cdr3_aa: CASRSGPAGEKLFF
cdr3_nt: TGTGCCAGTAGAAGTGGACCAGCCGGTGAAAAACTGTTTTTT

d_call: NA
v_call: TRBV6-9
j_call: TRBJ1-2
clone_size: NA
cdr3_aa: CASSYSQASGYTF
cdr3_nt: TGTGCCAGCAGTTACTCCCAAGCCTCTGGCTACACCTTC

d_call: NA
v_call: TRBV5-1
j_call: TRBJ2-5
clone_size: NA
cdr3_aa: CASSLEIPMGTQYF
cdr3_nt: TGCGCCAGCAGCTTGGAGATCCCCATGGGGACCCAGTACTTC

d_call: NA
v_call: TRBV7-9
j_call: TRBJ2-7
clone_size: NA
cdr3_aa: CASRTTNSYEQYF
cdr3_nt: TGTGCCAGCAGGACGACGAACTCCTACGAGCAGTACTTC

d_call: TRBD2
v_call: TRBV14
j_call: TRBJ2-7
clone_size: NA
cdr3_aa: CASSQEGQRGPSYEQYF
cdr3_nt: TGTGCCAGCAGCCAAGAGGGGCAGCGGGGGCCATCCTACGAGCAGTACTTC

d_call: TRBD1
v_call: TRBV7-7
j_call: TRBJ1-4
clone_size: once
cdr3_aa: CASRDGTGGAANEKLFF
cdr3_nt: TGTGCCAGCAGGGACGGGACAGGGGGCGCAGCTAATGAAAAACTGTTTTTT

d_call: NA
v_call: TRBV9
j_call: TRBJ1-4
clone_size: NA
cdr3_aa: CASSVGSENEKLFF
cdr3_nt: TGTGCCAGCAGCGTTGGCAGCGAGAATGAAAAACTGTTTTTT

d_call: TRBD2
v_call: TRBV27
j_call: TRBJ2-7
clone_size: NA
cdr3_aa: CASSLRLRGLAGEVTYEQYF
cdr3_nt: TGTGCCAGCAGTTTAAGGTTGAGGGGACTAGCGGGAGAAGTTACCTACGAGCAGTACTTC

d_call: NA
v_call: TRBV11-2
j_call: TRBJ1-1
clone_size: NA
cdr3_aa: CASSLPGTVAEAFF
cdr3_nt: TGTGCCAGCAGCTTACCAGGAACCGTCGCTGAAGCTTTCTTT

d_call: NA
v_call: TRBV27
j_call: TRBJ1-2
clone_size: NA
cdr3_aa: CASRPSGDNYGYTF
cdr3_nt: TGTGCCAGCAGGCCCAGTGGGGATAACTATGGCTACACCTTC

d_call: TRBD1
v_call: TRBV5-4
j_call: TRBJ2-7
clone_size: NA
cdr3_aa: CASSSPRDRGYEQYF
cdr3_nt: TGTGCCAGCAGCTCTCCCCGGGACAGGGGGTACGAGCAGTACTTC

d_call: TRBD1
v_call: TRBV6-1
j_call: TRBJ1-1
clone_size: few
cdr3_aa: CASPGQRVKMGAFF
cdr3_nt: TGTGCCAGCCCGGGACAGCGAGTGAAAATGGGAGCTTTCTTT

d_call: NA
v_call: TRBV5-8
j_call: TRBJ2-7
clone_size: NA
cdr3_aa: CASSLTRYEQYF
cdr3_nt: TGTGCCAGCAGCTTGACCCGCTACGAGCAGTACTTC

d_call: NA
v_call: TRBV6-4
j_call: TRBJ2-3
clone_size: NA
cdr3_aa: CASSPGADTQYF
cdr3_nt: TGTGCCAGCAGTCCCGGCGCAGATACGCAGTATTTT

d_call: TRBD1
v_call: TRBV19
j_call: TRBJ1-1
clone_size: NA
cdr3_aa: CASSIRWGQPNTEAFF
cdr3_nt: TGTGCCAGTAGTATAAGGTGGGGACAGCCGAACACTGAAGCTTTCTTT

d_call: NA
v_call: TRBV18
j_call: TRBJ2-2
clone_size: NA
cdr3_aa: CASSPQGGTGELFF
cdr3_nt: TGTGCCAGCTCACCACAGGGGGGCACCGGGGAGCTGTTTTTT

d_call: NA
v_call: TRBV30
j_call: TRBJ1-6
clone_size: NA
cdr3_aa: CAWSRRGSDSPLHF
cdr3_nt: TGTGCCTGGAGTAGGAGGGGAAGCGACTCACCCCTCCACTTT

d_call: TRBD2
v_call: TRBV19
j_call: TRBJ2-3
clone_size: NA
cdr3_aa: CASSIERGLDTQYF
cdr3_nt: TGTGCCAGTAGTATAGAGCGGGGGTTAGATACGCAGTATTTT

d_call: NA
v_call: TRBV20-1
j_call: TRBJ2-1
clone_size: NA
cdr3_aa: CSASHGRTQFF
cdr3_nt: TGCAGTGCTAGTCACGGCCGCACGCAGTTCTTC

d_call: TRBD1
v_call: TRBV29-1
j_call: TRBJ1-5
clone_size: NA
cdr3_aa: CSAEPGQPYSNQPQHF
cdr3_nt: TGCAGCGCCGAACCGGGACAGCCCTATAGCAATCAGCCCCAGCATTTT

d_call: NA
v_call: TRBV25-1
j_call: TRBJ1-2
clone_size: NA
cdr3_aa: CASSLGDGYTF
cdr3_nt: TGTGCCAGCAGCTTGGGGGATGGCTACACCTTC

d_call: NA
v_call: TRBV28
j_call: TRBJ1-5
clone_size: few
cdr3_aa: CASSGGPQPQHF
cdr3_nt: TGTGCCAGCAGTGGGGGGCCTCAGCCCCAGCATTTT

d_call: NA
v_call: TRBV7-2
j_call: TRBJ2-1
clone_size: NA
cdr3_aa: CASSKGLAGWDEQFF
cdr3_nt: TGTGCCAGCAGCAAGGGACTGGCGGGGTGGGATGAGCAGTTCTTC

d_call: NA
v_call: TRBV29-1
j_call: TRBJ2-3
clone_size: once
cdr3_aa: CSVERAVREDTQYF
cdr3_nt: TGCAGCGTCGAGCGAGCGGTCAGAGAAGATACGCAGTATTTT

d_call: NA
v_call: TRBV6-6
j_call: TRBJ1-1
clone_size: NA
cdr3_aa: CASSYSRLDTEAFF
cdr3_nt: TGTGCCAGCAGTTACTCTAGATTGGACACTGAAGCTTTCTTT

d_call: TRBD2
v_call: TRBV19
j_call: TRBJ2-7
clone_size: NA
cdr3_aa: CASKAGGLDEQYF
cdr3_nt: TGTGCCAGTAAAGCGGGAGGGCTCGACGAGCAGTACTTC

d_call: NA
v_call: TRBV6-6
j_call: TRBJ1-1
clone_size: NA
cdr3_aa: CASREDGGWTEAFF
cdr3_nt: TGTGCCAGCAGGGAGGATGGAGGTTGGACTGAAGCTTTCTTT